These 8 T cell receptor beta chains were all obtained from the same sample, sequenced in a study of post-analysis software for immune sequencing data. Study observations and caveats: Patients carried a handful of TRBV segments more frequently than controls did, and TRBV5-6, TRBV5-1 and TRBV20-1 were among them.

These receptors are not linked to any known antigen. The TCR beta cDNA libraries carried unique molecular identifiers. TCRdb reprocessed the PCR reads with MiXCR, giving one entry per CDR3 protein. Of roughly 650,000 distinct CDR3 sequences in the sample, 55% to 60% were seen once. Sequenced: blood. The source of these receptors is a girl aged 2 to 10 with multiple sclerosis.

The chain uses TRBV12-3 or TRBV12-4 and TRBJ2-1, with 7 nucleotides matching TRBD2. V lost 4 bases and J lost 4; bases outside the gene matches: 7. The CDR3 length is 15 residues. The CDR3 DNA sequence: TGTGCCAGCAGTTCCGAGGGGAGGGGATACAATGAGCAGTTCTTC. This translates into CASSSEGRGYNEQFF.

This clonotype has a handful of counts. The chain has TRBV12-1 and TRBJ2-3; the DNA was not compared with TRBD1, the D call given in the table. TRBV12-1 is designated a pseudogene. The CDR3 totals 21 residues. The CDR3 region is CASLAPWVRGGREGPADTQYF. The CDR3, as DNA: TGTGCCAGCTTAGCCCCCTGGGTTCGTGGCGGGAGAGAAGGTCCGGCAGATACGCAGTATTTT.

This sequence joins TRBV12-3 or TRBV12-4 and TRBJ1-2; D not resolved. V was cut by 5 bases and J by 4 bases, with 8 bases left in between. The CDR3 contains 12 residues. CDR3 residues: CASSEVGYGYTF. The DNA for the CDR3 is TGTGCCAGCAGTGAGGTCGGCTATGGCTACACCTTC.

The CDR3 protein is CASVGLLTSSDTDTQYF. CDR3 nucleotide sequence: TGCGCCAGCGTCGGCCTTTTAACTAGCAGTGACACAGATACGCAGTATTTT. V and J are TRBV10-2 and TRBJ2-3; perhaps TRBD2 as D (6 bases). Trimming removed 8 bases from V and 2 bases from J, with 23 bases in between. Germline CDR1 and CDR2: WSHSY and SAAADI. The CDR3 runs 17 residues.

The table lists this clonotype with a count of one. J is TRBJ1-2 and V is TRBV5-6; D call uncertain. Trimming stripped 0 bases from V and 6 bases from J, with 6 bases between. This CDR3 comprises 12 residues. Per the germline V gene, CDR1 is SGHDT and CDR2 is YYEEEE. CDR3 loop: CASSLAVDGYTF. As DNA, the CDR3 is TGTGCCAGCAGCTTGGCCGTCGATGGCTACACCTTC.

Comments on this clonotype: Its ends do not fully match the called genes, so a read error is possible. The J gene is TRBJ1-2, the V gene TRBV5-1; 8 bases line up with TRBD1. CDR1 is SGHRS and CDR2 is YFSETQ in the germline V gene. CDR3 length: 15 amino acids. The chain's CDR3 is CPSSTGQGPYYGYTF. CDR3 bases: TGCCCCAGCAGCACCGGACAGGGACCGTACTATGGCTACACCTTC.

This clonotype occurred once. The CDR3 coding sequence is TGTGCCAGCAGCCAAGGGGGCGCGCGGGGCTACACCTTC. Translation: CASSQGGARGYTF. The gene calls are TRBV3-1 and TRBJ1-2; the D gene is possibly TRBD1 (5 bases). Germline V CDR1 and CDR2: LGHDT, YNNKEL (reference sequence). The CDR3 has 13 residues. Between the trimmed V and J ends, which lost 1 base and 8 bases, there was a span of 11 bases. Based on the CDR3 plus reference TRBV3-1 and TRBJ1-2, the full variable domain is DTAVSQTPKYLVTQMGNDKSIKCEQNLGHDTMYWYKQDSKKFLKIMFSYNNKELIINETVPNRFSPKSPDKAHLNLHINSLELGDSAVYFCASSQGGARGYTFGSGTRLTVV.

The sample holds a few counts of this clonotype. The V call is TRBV20-1, the J call TRBJ2-7, with D perhaps TRBD1 (6 bases). The length of the CDR3 is 15 residues. Germline V gene lookup returns CDR1 DFQATT and CDR2 SNEGSKA (reference sequence). The V and J ends lost 2 bases and 6 bases respectively, with 20 bases between them. The CDR3 nucleotides are TGCAGTGCTAGATCGGACAGTCCGACTGTGCTCGAGCAGTACTTC. It specifies CSARSDSPTVLEQYF.